This T cell receptor beta chain was identified during a study of T cells in Graves' hyperthyroidism and ophthalmopathy. In the study overall: It was at initial diagnosis, before any treatment, that peripheral blood was collected. General study results and limits: In simple terms, a model built on 13 V-J features told ophthalmopathy apart from stable hyperthyroidism. Researchers found most expanded thyroid clonotypes above 0.001 in blood as well.

Reasons for excluding patients were uncontrolled infection, other autoimmune disease, pregnancy or lactation. Germline V gene lookup returns CDR1 SGHRS and CDR2 YFSETQ. Trimming took off 0 bases at V and 7 bases at J, with 14 bases between the two ends. The CDR3 totals 16 residues. The sample holds many counts of this clonotype. Its antigen is unidentified. Authors of the study amplified TCR beta CDR3 regions from RNA transcripts. HTBI primers were employed in a first-round RT-PCR of the TCR CDR3. A single record per CDR3 protein comes from TCRdb applying MiXCR to the multiplex PCR reads. The sample has about 480,000 distinct CDR3 sequences, approximately 14% seen once.

The chain links TRBV5-1 to TRBJ1-6; D uncertain. Sequenced input: blood. The sequence derives from a woman under 30 with Graves' hyperthyroidism. CDR3 in amino acids: CASSLGPMGRNSPLHF. The DNA for the CDR3 is TGCGCCAGCAGCTTGGGGCCTATGGGCCGCAATTCACCCCTCCACTTT.